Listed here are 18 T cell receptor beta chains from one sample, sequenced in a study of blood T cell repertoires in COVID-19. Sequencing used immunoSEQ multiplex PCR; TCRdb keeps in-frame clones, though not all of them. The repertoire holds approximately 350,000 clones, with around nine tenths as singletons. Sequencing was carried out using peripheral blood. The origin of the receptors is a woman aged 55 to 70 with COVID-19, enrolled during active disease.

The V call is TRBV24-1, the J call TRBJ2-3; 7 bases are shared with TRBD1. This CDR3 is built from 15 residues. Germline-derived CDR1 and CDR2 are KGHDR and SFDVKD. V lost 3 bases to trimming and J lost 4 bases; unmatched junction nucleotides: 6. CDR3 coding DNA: TGTGCCACCAGTGATACTCGACAGGGTTCAGATACGCAGTATTTT. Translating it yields CATSDTRQGSDTQYF.

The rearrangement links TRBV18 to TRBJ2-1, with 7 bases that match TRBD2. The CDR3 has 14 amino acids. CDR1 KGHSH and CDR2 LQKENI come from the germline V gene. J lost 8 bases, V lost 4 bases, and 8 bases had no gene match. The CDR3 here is CASSRGGERDEQFF. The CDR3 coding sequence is TGTGCCAGCTCACGGGGAGGGGAACGGGATGAGCAGTTCTTC.

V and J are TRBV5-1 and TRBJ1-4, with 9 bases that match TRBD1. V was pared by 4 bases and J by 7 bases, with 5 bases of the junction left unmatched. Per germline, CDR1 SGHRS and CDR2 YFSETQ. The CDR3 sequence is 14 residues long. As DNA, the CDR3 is TGCGCCAGCAGCATTGGGACAGGGTCTGAAAAACTGTTTTTT. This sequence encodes CASSIGTGSEKLFF.

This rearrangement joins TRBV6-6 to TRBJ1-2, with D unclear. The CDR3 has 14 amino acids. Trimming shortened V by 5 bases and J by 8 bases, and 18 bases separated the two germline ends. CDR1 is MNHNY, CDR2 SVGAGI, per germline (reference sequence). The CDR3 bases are TGTGCCAGCAGTCATAGCACGAAACTCTACGGCTACACCTTC. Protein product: CASSHSTKLYGYTF.

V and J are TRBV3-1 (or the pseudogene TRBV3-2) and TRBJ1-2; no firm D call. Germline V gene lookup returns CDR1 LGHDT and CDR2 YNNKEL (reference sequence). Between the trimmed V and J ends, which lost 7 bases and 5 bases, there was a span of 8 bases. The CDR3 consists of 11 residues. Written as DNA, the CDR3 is TGTGCCAGCACTATATTATATGGCTACACCTTC. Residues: CASTILYGYTF.

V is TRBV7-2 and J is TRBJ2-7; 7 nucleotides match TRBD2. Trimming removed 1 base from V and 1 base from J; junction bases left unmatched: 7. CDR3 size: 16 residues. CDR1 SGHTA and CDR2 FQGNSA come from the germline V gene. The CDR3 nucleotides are TGTGCCAGCAGCTTAGTGGCAATCGGGGGGTCCTACGAGCAGTACTTC. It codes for CASSLVAIGGSYEQYF.

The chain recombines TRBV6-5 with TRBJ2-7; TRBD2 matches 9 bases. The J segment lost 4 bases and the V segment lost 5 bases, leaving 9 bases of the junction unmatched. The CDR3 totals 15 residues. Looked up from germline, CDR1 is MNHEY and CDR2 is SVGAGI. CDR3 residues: CASSQTAGLAYEQYF. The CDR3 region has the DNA TGTGCCAGCAGTCAAACCGCGGGACTAGCTTACGAGCAGTACTTC.

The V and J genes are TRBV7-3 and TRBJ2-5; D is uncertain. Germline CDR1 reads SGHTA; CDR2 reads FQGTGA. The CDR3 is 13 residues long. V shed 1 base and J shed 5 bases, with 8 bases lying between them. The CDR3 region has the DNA TGTGCCAGCAGCTTAATAGCTTCGGAGACCCAGTACTTC. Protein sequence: CASSLIASETQYF.

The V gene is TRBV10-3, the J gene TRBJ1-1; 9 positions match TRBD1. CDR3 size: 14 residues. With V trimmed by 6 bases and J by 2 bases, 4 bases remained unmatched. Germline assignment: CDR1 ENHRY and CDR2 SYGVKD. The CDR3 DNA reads TGTGCCATCAGGACAGGGGGAAGAAACACTGAAGCTTTCTTT. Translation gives CAIRTGGRNTEAFF.

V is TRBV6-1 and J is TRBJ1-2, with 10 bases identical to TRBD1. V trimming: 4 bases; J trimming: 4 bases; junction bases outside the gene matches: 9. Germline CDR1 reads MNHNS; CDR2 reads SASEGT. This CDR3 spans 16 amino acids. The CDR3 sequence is CASSATGTGVGYGYTF. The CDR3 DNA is TGTGCCAGCAGTGCGACCGGGACAGGGGTCGGCTATGGCTACACCTTC.

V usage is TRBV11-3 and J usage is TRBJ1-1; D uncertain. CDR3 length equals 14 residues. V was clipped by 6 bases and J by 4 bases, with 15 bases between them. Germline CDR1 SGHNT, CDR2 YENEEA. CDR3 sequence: CASRPDHGSTEAFF. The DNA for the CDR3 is TGTGCCAGCAGGCCCGATCACGGGTCCACTGAAGCTTTCTTT.

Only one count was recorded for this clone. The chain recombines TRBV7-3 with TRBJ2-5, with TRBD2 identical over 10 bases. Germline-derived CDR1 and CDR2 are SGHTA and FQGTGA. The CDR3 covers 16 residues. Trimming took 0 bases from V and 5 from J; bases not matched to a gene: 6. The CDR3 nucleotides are TGTGCCAGCAGCTTAACTCCTAGCGGGGGCCGGGAGACCCAGTACTTC. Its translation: CASSLTPSGGRETQYF.

The CDR3 reads CASSYSTGSSYEQYF. Here the CDR3 DNA reads TGTGCCAGCAGTTACTCTACCGGGAGCTCCTACGAGCAGTACTTC. The rearrangement uses TRBV6-5 and TRBJ2-7; TRBD2 might be the D (6 bases). Germline V gene lookup returns CDR1 MNHEY and CDR2 SVGAGI. This CDR3 contains 15 residues. V lost 0 bases and J 0 bases, leaving 9 bases between the germline ends.

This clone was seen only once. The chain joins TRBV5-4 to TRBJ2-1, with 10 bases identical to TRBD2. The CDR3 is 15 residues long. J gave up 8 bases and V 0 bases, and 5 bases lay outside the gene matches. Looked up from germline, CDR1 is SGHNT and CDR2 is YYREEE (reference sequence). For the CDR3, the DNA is TGTGCCAGCAGCTTGGCCAGCGGGGGGGTGGATGAGCAGTTCTTC. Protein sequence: CASSLASGGVDEQFF.

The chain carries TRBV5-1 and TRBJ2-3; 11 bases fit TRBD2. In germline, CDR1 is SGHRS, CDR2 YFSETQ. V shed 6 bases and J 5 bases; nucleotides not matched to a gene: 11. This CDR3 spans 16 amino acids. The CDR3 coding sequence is TGCGCCAGCACCCCGGCGACTAGCGGGATTGGAGATACGCAGTATTTT. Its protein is CASTPATSGIGDTQYF. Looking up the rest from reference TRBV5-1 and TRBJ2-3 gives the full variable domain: KAGVTQTPRYLIKTRGQQVTLSCSPISGHRSVSWYQQTPGQGLQFLFEYFSETQRNKGNFPGRFSGRQFSNSRSEMNVSTLELGDSALYLCASTPATSGIGDTQYFGPGTRLTVL.

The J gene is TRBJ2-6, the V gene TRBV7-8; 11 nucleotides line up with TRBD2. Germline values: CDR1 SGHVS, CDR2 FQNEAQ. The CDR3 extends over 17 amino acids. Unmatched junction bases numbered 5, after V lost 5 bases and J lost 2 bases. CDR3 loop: CASSPLAGGPGANVLTF. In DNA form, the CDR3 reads TGTGCCAGCAGCCCCCTAGCGGGGGGCCCTGGGGCCAACGTCCTGACTTTC.

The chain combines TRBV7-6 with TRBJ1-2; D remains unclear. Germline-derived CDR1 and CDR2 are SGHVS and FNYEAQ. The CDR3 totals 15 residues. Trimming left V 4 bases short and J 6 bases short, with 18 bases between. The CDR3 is CASSSPWALRHGYTF. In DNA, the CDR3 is TGTGCCAGCAGCTCCCCCTGGGCTCTAAGGCATGGCTACACCTTC.

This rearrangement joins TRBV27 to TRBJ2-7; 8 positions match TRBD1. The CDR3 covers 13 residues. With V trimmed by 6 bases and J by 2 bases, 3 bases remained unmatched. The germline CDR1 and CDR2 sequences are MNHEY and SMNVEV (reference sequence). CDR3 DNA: TGTGCCAGCAGCGACAGGGGACCCTACGAGCAGTACTTC. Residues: CASSDRGPYEQYF.